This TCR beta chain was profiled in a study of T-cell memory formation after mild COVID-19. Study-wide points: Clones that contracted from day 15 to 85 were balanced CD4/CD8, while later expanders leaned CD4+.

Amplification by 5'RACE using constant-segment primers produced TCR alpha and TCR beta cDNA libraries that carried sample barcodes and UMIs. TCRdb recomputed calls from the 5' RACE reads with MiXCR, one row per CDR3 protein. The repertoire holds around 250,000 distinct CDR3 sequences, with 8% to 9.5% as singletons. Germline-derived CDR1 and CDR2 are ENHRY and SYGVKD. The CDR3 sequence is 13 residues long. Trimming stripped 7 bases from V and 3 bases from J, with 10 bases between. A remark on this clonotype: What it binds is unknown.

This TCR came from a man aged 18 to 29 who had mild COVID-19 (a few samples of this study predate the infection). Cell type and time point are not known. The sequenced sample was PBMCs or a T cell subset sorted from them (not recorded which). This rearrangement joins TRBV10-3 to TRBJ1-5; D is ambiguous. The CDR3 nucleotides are TGTGCCATCACCGGCGCCTACAATCAGCCCCAGCATTTT. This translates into CAITGAYNQPQHF.